This section outlines one T cell receptor beta chain sequence together with its context. The target antigen is unknown. These data come from a study of T cell responses to AZD1222 COVID-19 vaccine. Study observations and caveats: Of spike-specific TCRs, nearly half reportedly target regions left unmutated in variants. Sampling that yielded the repertoires occurred only after the peak T cell response.

The CDR3 is made up of 16 amino acids. Germline V gene sequence: CDR1 SGHRS, CDR2 YFSETQ. V lost 0 bases and J 1 base, leaving 12 bases between the germline ends. Assay: immunoSEQ multiplex PCR; the TCRdb copy retains only in-frame clones and omits some. The table shows about 270,000 clones, with 94% occurring only once. This clonotype was sampled from an adult who received the AZD1222 COVID-19 vaccine. J is TRBJ2-3 and V is TRBV5-1; tentative D call: TRBD1 (5 bases). This sample comprised peripheral blood, obtained 28 days after the second AZD1222 dose. The CDR3 nucleotides are TGCGCCAGCAGCTTGGGGGGCTCCCAGGGCACAGATACGCAGTATTTT. Its protein is CASSLGGSQGTDTQYF.